Listed below are T cell receptor beta chains from one sample, sequenced in a study of shared clonotypes between healthy human individuals. Produced via immunoSEQ multiplex PCR; TCRdb's table is partial and in-frame only. The sample has some 980,000 clones, approximately 80% seen once. The specimen sequenced was memory CD4+ T cells sorted from blood. The receptors stem from a man aged 18 to 35 in good health. The CDR3 runs from the conserved cysteine through the conserved F or W. The D gene is left open where the match is weak. Clone size, where shown, is once, few, many, or a class for clones that have expanded.

clone_size j_call d_call v_call cdr3_aa cdr3_nt
. TRBJ2-1 . TRBV2 CASRGRGAPFF TGTGCCAGCAGGGGTCGGGGAGCCCCGTTCTTC
. TRBJ2-3 . TRBV11-2 CASSLGRVSTDTQYF TGTGCCAGCAGCTTAGGGCGGGTGAGCACAGATACGCAGTATTTT
. TRBJ2-7 . TRBV30 CAWSGGLQTSYEQYF TGTGCCTGGAGTGGGGGACTTCAAACCTCCTACGAGCAGTACTTC
. TRBJ2-7 . TRBV6-6 CASSWVRGAYEQYF TGTGCCAGCAGTTGGGTCCGGGGAGCCTACGAGCAGTACTTC
. TRBJ2-1 TRBD2 TRBV6-1 CASSEELAGYDEQFF TGTGCCAGCAGCGAGGAACTAGCGGGATACGACGAGCAGTTCTTC
. TRBJ2-1 . TRBV30 CAWSTDGSSYNEQFF TGTGCCTGGAGTACCGACGGAAGCTCCTACAATGAGCAGTTCTTC
. TRBJ2-1 . TRBV4-1 CASSQGTNEQFF TGCGCCAGCAGCCAAGGGACCAATGAGCAGTTCTTC
. TRBJ1-2 TRBD1 TRBV7-2 CASSLPTGVNGYTF TGTGCCAGCAGCTTACCGACAGGGGTAAATGGCTACACCTTC
. TRBJ2-1 . TRBV27 CASAKRKTPGSPTETYNEQFF TGTGCCAGCGCAAAAAGGAAGACCCCCGGATCCCCCACCGAAACATACAATGAGCAGTTCTTC
. TRBJ2-3 . TRBV7-7 CASSQEGGVADTQYF TGTGCTAGCAGTCAGGAGGGTGGGGTCGCAGATACGCAGTATTTT
. TRBJ2-3 TRBD2 TRBV10-3 CAISESGGRAGDTQYF TGTGCCATCAGTGAGTCTGGGGGGAGGGCTGGAGATACGCAGTATTTT
. TRBJ1-5 TRBD1 TRBV27 CASSAGQGRDRNQPQHF TGTGCCAGCAGTGCAGGACAGGGGAGGGATCGCAATCAGCCCCAGCATTTT
. TRBJ2-3 TRBD1 TRBV4-1 CASSPLTGVGADTQYF TGCGCCAGCAGCCCCTTGACAGGGGTAGGGGCAGATACGCAGTATTTT
. TRBJ1-4 TRBD1 TRBV10-2 CAAQQGPGEKLFF TGCGCCGCCCAACAGGGGCCGGGTGAAAAACTGTTTTTT
. TRBJ1-5 . TRBV5-5 CASSLAMTAGPQHF TGTGCCAGCAGCTTGGCCATGACGGCGGGGCCCCAGCATTTT
. TRBJ1-2 . TRBV14 CASSQAGVGYTF TGTGCCAGCAGCCAAGCTGGCGTCGGCTACACCTTC
. TRBJ2-6 . TRBV7-6 CASSLGMAGWHRTGANVLTF TGTGCCAGCAGCTTAGGAATGGCAGGGTGGCATCGGACTGGGGCCAACGTCCTGACTTTC
few TRBJ2-7 . TRBV4-3 CASSQDSREPYEQYF TGCGCCAGCAGCCAAGACTCCAGAGAGCCCTACGAGCAGTACTTC
. TRBJ2-1 . TRBV19 CASSSLAREQFF TGTGCCAGTAGTTCGCTAGCCCGCGAGCAGTTCTTC
. TRBJ2-7 TRBD2 TRBV6-5 CASTRGTSGGYEQYF TGTGCCAGCACCAGGGGGACTAGCGGGGGCTACGAGCAGTACTTC
. TRBJ1-2 TRBD1 TRBV11-2 CASSTHTGGSGYTF TGTGCCAGCAGCACACATACAGGGGGAAGTGGCTACACCTTC
. TRBJ1-2 . TRBV27 CASSLSIGDRGYTF TGTGCCAGCAGTTTATCTATCGGGGATAGGGGCTACACCTTC
. TRBJ2-4 . TRBV5-1 CASSLLVGSFKNIQYF TGCGCCAGCAGCTTGTTGGTCGGGTCATTCAAAAACATTCAGTACTTC
. TRBJ2-4 . TRBV29-1 CSVDRDPREAKNIQYF TGCAGCGTTGATAGGGACCCCCGGGAGGCCAAAAACATTCAGTACTTC
. TRBJ1-4 . TRBV5-1 CASSLWGVTNEKLFF TGCGCCAGCAGCTTGTGGGGGGTGACTAATGAAAAACTGTTTTTT
. TRBJ2-3 . TRBV5-1 CASSLRLDPTDTQYF TGCGCCAGCAGCTTGCGGTTAGACCCCACAGATACGCAGTATTTT
once TRBJ1-5 TRBD1 TRBV28 CASSRPGQGSGNQPQHF TGTGCCAGCAGCCGGCCGGGACAGGGATCGGGCAATCAGCCCCAGCATTTT
. TRBJ1-2 TRBD1 TRBV19 CATGQGWGYTF TGTGCCACCGGACAGGGATGGGGCTACACCTTC
many TRBJ2-7 TRBD1 TRBV19 CASSADRGHEQYF TGTGCCAGTAGTGCGGACAGGGGGCACGAGCAGTACTTC
. TRBJ1-4 . TRBV4-1 CASSQVAATNEKLFF TGCGCCAGCAGCCAAGTGGCAGCCACTAATGAAAAACTGTTTTTT
. TRBJ1-1 . TRBV21-1 CASGKSSVMNTEAFF TGTGCCAGCGGCAAGTCGTCCGTTATGAACACTGAAGCTTTCTTT
. TRBJ2-3 TRBD2 TRBV7-2 CASQLAGGQDTQYF TGTGCCAGCCAATTAGCGGGAGGCCAGGATACGCAGTATTTT
. TRBJ1-5 . TRBV6-6 CASRTPGRGFLQPQHF TGTGCCAGCAGAACTCCGGGCCGAGGTTTTCTCCAGCCCCAGCATTTT
. TRBJ2-5 . TRBV21-1 CASSKLTRVAGVGETQYF TGTGCCAGCAGCAAACTGACGAGGGTAGCGGGAGTTGGAGAGACCCAGTACTTC
. TRBJ1-1 . TRBV14 CASSQGTGTEAFF TGTGCCAGCAGCCAAGGGACGGGAACTGAAGCTTTCTTT
. TRBJ2-1 . TRBV7-9 CASSSQSNEQFF TGTGCCAGCAGCTCACAGAGCAATGAGCAGTTCTTC
few TRBJ1-4 . TRBV28 CASSLVERKRLFF TGTGCCAGCAGTTTAGTGGAGCGCAAAAGGTTGTTTTTT
. TRBJ2-5 TRBD2 TRBV6-5 CASSLGLAKETQYF TGTGCCAGCAGCCTCGGACTAGCGAAAGAGACCCAGTACTTC
. TRBJ1-1 . TRBV5-6 CASNTRKVLNTEAFF TGTGCCAGCAATACTAGAAAGGTGTTGAACACTGAAGCTTTCTTT
. TRBJ2-1 . TRBV5-4 CASSLGGGNYNEQFF TGTGCCAGCAGCTTGGGTGGGGGGAACTACAATGAGCAGTTCTTC
. TRBJ2-5 . TRBV5-4 CASSMGPRETQYF TGTGCCAGCAGCATGGGACCCCGGGAGACCCAGTACTTC
. TRBJ1-1 . TRBV29-1 CSAGHLNTEAFF TGCAGCGCTGGACACTTGAACACTGAAGCTTTCTTT
. TRBJ2-1 TRBD2 TRBV11-3 CASSRASGRNEQFF TGTGCCAGCAGCCGAGCTAGCGGGAGGAATGAGCAGTTCTTC
. TRBJ1-2 TRBD1 TRBV4-2 CASSQGGQGDGYTF TGTGCCAGCAGCCAAGGGGGTCAGGGGGATGGCTACACCTTC
. TRBJ2-3 . TRBV11-2 CASSLAAGGLITDTQYF TGTGCCAGCAGCCTGGCGGCGGGCGGGCTAATCACAGATACGCAGTATTTT